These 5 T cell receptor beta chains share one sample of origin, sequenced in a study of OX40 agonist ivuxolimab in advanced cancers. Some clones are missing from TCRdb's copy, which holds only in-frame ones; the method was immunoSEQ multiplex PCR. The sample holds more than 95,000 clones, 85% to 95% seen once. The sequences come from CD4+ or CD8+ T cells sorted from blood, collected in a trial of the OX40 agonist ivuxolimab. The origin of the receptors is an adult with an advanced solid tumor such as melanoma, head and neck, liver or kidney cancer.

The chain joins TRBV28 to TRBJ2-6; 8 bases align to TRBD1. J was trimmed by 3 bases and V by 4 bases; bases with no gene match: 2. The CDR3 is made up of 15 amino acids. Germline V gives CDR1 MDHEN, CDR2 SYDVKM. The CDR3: CASSSTGDGANVLTF. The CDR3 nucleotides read TGTGCCAGCAGTTCGACAGGGGATGGGGCCAACGTCCTGACTTTC. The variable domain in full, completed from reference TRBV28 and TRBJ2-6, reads DVKVTQSSRYLVKRTGEKVFLECVQDMDHENMFWYRQDPGLGLRLIYFSYDVKMKEKGDIPEGYSVSREKKERFSLILESASTNQTSMYLCASSSTGDGANVLTFGAGSRLTVL.

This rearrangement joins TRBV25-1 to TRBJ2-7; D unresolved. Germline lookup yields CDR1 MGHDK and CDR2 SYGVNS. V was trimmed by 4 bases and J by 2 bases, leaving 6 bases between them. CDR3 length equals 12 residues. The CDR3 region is CASSVHPYEQYF. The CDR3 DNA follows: TGTGCCAGCAGTGTTCATCCCTACGAGCAGTACTTC.

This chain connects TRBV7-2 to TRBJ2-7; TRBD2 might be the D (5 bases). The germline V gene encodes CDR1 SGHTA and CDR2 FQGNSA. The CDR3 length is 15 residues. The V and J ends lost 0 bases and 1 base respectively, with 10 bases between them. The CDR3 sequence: CASSLAGLSSYEQYF. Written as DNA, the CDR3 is TGTGCCAGCAGCTTAGCCGGACTCTCTTCCTACGAGCAGTACTTC.

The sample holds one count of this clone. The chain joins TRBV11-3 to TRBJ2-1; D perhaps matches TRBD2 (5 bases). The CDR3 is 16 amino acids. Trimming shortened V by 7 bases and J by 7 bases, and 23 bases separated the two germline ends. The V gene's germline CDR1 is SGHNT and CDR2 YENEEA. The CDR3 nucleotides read TGTGCCAGCAACCCCACGGGCGGACTTGGTGGGAATGAGCAGTTCTTC. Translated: CASNPTGGLGGNEQFF.

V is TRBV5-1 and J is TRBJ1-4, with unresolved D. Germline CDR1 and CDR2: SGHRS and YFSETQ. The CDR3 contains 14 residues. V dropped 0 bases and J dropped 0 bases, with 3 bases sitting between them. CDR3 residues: CASSLDATNEKLFF. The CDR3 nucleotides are TGCGCCAGCAGCTTGGACGCAACTAATGAAAAACTGTTTTTT.